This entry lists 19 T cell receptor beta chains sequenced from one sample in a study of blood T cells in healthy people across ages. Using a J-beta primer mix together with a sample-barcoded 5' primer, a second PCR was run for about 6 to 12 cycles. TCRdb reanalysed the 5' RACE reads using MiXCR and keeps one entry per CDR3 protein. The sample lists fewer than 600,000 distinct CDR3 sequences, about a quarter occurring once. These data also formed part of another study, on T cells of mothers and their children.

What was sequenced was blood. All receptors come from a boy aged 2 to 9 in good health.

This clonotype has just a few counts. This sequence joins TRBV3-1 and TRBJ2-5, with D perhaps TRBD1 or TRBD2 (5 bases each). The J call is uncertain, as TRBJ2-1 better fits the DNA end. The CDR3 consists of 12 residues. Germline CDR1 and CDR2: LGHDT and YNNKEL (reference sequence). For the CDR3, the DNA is TGTGCCAGCAGCCGGGGACCGGGGGAGCAGTTCTTC. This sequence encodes CASSRGPGEQFF.

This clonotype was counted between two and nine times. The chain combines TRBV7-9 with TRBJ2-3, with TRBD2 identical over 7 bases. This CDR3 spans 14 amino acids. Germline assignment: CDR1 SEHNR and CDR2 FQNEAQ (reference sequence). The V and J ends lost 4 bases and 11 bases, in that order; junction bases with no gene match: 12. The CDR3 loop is CASSSLPTTGGQYF. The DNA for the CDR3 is TGTGCCAGCAGCTCCCTCCCGACGACGGGGGGGCAGTATTTT.

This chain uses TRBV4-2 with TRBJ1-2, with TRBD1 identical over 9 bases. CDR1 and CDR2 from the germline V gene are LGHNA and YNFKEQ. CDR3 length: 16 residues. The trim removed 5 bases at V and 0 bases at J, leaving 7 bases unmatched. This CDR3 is CASSDRGIPSNYGYTF. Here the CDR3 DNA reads TGTGCCAGCAGCGACAGGGGGATTCCCTCTAACTATGGCTACACCTTC.

The CDR3 loop is CASSRTSSPYQETQYF. The CDR3 DNA sequence: TGTGCCAGCAGCCGGACTAGCTCCCCGTACCAAGAGACCCAGTACTTC. The chain uses TRBV7-9 and TRBJ2-5; 8 bases fit TRBD2. Germline CDR1 and CDR2: SEHNR and FQNEAQ (reference sequence). The CDR3 consists of 16 residues. With V trimmed by 5 bases and J by 0 bases, 8 bases remained unmatched.

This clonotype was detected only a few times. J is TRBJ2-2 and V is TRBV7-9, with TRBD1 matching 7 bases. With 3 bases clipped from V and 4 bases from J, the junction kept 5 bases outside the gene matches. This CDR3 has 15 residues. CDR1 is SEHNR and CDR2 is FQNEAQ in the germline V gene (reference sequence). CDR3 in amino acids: CASSLGQSGTGELFF. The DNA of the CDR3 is TGTGCCAGCAGCTTGGGACAGTCGGGCACCGGGGAGCTGTTTTTT.

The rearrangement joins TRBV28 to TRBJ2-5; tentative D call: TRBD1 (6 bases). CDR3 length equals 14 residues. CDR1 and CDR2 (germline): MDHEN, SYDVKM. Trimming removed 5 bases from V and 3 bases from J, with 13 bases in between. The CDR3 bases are TGTGCCAGCAGTGAGTCCGGGACAAAAGAGACCCAGTACTTC. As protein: CASSESGTKETQYF.

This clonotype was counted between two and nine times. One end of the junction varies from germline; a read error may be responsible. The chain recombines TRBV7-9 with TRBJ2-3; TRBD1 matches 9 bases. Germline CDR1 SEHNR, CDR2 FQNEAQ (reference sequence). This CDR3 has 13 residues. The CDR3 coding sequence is TGTGCCAGCAGCCTTATTACACCCGCACAGGGGGCTTTT. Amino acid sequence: CASSLITPAQGAF.

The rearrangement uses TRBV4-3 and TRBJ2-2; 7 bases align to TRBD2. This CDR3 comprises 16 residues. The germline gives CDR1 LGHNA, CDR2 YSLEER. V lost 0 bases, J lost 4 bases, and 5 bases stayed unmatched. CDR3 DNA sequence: TGCGCCAGCAGCCAAGATTTGGGGGGGGGCACCGGGGAGCTGTTTTTT. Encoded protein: CASSQDLGGGTGELFF.

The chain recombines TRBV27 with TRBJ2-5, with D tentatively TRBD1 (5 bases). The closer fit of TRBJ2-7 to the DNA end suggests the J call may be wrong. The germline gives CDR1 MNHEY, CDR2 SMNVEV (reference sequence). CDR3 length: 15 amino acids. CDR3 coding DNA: TGTGCCAGCAGTGCGACAGACTTTAAAGTCTACGAGCAGTACTTC. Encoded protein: CASSATDFKVYEQYF.

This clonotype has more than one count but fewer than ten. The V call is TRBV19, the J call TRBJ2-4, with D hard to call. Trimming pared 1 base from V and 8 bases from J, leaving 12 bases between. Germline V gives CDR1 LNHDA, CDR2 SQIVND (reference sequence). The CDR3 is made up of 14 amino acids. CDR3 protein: CASSIVTDRDIQYF. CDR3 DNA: TGTGCCAGTAGTATAGTGACCGATCGGGACATTCAGTACTTC.

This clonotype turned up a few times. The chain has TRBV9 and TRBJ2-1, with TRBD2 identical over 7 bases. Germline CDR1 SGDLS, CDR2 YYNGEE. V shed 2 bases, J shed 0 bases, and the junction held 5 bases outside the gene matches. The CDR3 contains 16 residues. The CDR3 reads CASSVGIAGSYNEQFF. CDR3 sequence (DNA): TGTGCCAGCAGCGTGGGAATAGCGGGCTCCTACAATGAGCAGTTCTTC. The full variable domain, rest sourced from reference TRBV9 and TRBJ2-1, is DSGVTQTPKHLITATGQRVTLRCSPRSGDLSVYWYQQSLDQGLQFLIQYYNGEERAKGNILERFSAQQFPDLHSELNLSSLELGDSALYFCASSVGIAGSYNEQFFGPGTRLTVL.

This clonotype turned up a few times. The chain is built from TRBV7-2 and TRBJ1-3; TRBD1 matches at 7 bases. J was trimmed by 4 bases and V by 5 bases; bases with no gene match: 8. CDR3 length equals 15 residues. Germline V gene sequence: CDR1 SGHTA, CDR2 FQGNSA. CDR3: CASSRIQGRGNTIYF. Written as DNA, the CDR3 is TGTGCCAGCAGCCGAATACAGGGGAGGGGAAACACCATATATTTT.

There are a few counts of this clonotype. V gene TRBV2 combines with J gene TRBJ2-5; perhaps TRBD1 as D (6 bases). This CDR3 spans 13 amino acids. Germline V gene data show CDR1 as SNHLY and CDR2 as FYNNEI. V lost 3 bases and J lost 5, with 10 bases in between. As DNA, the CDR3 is TGTGCCAGCAGTGATGTGAGGGGGGAGACCCAGTACTTC. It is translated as CASSDVRGETQYF.

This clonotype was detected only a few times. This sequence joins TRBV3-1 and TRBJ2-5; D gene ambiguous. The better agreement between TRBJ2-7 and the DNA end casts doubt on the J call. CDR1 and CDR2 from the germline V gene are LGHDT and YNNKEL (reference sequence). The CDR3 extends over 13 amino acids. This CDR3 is CASSQVSRYEQYF. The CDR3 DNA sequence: TGTGCCAGCAGCCAAGTCAGCCGGTACGAGCAGTACTTC.

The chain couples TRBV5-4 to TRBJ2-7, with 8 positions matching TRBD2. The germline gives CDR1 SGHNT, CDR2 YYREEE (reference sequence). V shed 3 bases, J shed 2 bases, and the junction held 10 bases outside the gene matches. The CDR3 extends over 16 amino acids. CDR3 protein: CASSSGGLVSPYEQYF. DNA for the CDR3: TGTGCCAGCAGCTCCGGGGGACTAGTAAGCCCCTACGAGCAGTACTTC.

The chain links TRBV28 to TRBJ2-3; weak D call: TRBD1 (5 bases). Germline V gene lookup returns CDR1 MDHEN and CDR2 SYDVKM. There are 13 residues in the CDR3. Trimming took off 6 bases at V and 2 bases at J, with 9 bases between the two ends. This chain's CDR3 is CASRLTATDTQYF. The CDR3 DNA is TGTGCCAGCAGGCTGACAGCCACAGATACGCAGTATTTT.

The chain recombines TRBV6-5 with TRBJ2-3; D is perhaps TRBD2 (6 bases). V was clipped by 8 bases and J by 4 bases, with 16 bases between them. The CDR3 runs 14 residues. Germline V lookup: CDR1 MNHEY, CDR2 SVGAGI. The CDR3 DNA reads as TGTGCCAGCGGATGGCGGGGAAACGCAGATACGCAGTATTTT. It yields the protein CASGWRGNADTQYF.

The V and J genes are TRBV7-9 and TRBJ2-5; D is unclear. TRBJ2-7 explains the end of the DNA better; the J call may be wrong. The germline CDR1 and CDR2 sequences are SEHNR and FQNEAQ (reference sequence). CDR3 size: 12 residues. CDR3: CASSLIRNEQYF. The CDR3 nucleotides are TGTGCCAGCAGCTTGATCCGCAACGAGCAGTACTTC.

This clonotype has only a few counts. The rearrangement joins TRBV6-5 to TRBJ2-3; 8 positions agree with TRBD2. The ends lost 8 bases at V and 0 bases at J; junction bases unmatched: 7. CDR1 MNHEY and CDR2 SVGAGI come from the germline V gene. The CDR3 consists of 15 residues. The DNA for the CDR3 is TGTGCCAGCCTCGACTTAGCGGGGAGCACAGATACGCAGTATTTT. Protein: CASLDLAGSTDTQYF.